These T cell receptor beta chains were read from a single sample in a study of T cells in Graves' hyperthyroidism and ophthalmopathy. Each CDR3 protein is one row after TCRdb ran MiXCR on the multiplex PCR reads. The table has 300,000 to 450,000 distinct CDR3 sequences, 25% seen once. The sequencing input was blood. The origin of the receptors is a man aged 50 to 59 with Graves' hyperthyroidism. CDR3s include the opening cysteine and the closing phenylalanine or tryptophan. D genes are given only for firm matches. Rows may omit the clone size; those that give it use once, few, many or a size class.

V gene: TRBV7-6; D gene: NA; clone size: many; J gene: TRBJ2-1; CDR3 protein: CASSLAPGAYNEQFF; CDR3 DNA: TGTGCCAGCAGCTTAGCCCCCGGCGCCTACAATGAGCAGTTCTTC
V gene: TRBV11-2; D gene: NA; clone size: NA; J gene: TRBJ2-2; CDR3 protein: CASSPRGTGEDTGELFF; CDR3 DNA: TGTGCCAGCAGCCCCCGGGGGACGGGAGAGGACACCGGGGAGCTGTTTTTT
V gene: TRBV15; D gene: TRBD2; clone size: few; J gene: TRBJ2-7; CDR3 protein: CATEGGASHEQYF; CDR3 DNA: TGTGCCACCGAGGGAGGGGCTTCCCACGAGCAGTACTTC
V gene: TRBV7-2; D gene: TRBD1; clone size: few; J gene: TRBJ1-2; CDR3 protein: CASSLPTGTELSYGYTF; CDR3 DNA: TGTGCCAGCAGCTTGCCCACCGGGACAGAACTTTCCTATGGCTACACCTTC
V gene: TRBV7-3; D gene: TRBD2; clone size: many; J gene: TRBJ2-7; CDR3 protein: CASSLAGGGEQYF; CDR3 DNA: TGTGCCAGCAGCCTAGCGGGAGGGGGAGAGCAGTACTTC
V gene: TRBV5-5; D gene: TRBD1; clone size: NA; J gene: TRBJ2-5; CDR3 protein: CASSPDPTGTETQYF; CDR3 DNA: TGTGCCAGCAGCCCCGATCCGACAGGGACCGAGACCCAGTACTTC
V gene: TRBV5-1; D gene: TRBD1; clone size: once; J gene: TRBJ1-2; CDR3 protein: CASSPRTGIYGYTF; CDR3 DNA: TGCGCCAGCAGCCCAAGGACAGGGATCTATGGCTACACCTTC
V gene: TRBV3-1; D gene: TRBD1; clone size: NA; J gene: TRBJ2-7; CDR3 protein: CASSRGQGAVEQYF; CDR3 DNA: TGTGCCAGCAGCCGAGGACAGGGGGCCGTCGAGCAGTACTTC
V gene: TRBV28; D gene: TRBD2; clone size: many; J gene: TRBJ2-1; CDR3 protein: CASRLVSGTYNEQFF; CDR3 DNA: TGTGCCAGCAGGTTGGTTAGCGGGACCTACAATGAGCAGTTCTTC
V gene: TRBV6-1; D gene: NA; clone size: NA; J gene: TRBJ2-5; CDR3 protein: CASPNLWTQYF; CDR3 DNA: TGTGCCAGCCCCAATTTGTGGACCCAGTACTTC
V gene: TRBV27; D gene: NA; clone size: NA; J gene: TRBJ2-1; CDR3 protein: CASRTGHLYNEQFF; CDR3 DNA: TGTGCCAGCCGTACGGGCCACTTGTACAATGAGCAGTTCTTC
V gene: TRBV9; D gene: NA; clone size: NA; J gene: TRBJ2-5; CDR3 protein: CASSESLLEMETQYF; CDR3 DNA: TGTGCCAGCAGCGAATCGTTACTAGAGATGGAGACCCAGTACTTC
V gene: TRBV9; D gene: NA; clone size: few; J gene: TRBJ2-7; CDR3 protein: CASSVELGGEQYF; CDR3 DNA: TGTGCCAGCAGCGTTGAATTAGGTGGCGAGCAGTACTTC
V gene: TRBV6-1; D gene: TRBD1; clone size: NA; J gene: TRBJ2-3; CDR3 protein: CASTTGASTDTQYF; CDR3 DNA: TGTGCCAGCACGACAGGGGCTAGCACAGATACGCAGTATTTT
V gene: TRBV6-1; D gene: TRBD1; clone size: NA; J gene: TRBJ1-2; CDR3 protein: CATNRGLDYSYTF; CDR3 DNA: TGTGCCACAAACAGGGGGCTGGACTATAGCTACACCTTC
V gene: TRBV7-9; D gene: TRBD1; clone size: NA; J gene: TRBJ1-2; CDR3 protein: CASTQGQGGYGYTF; CDR3 DNA: TGTGCCAGCACCCAAGGACAGGGGGGCTATGGCTACACCTTC
V gene: TRBV28; D gene: NA; clone size: few; J gene: TRBJ2-5; CDR3 protein: CASSEWDKVEETQYF; CDR3 DNA: TGTGCCAGCAGTGAATGGGACAAGGTGGAGGAGACCCAGTACTTC
V gene: TRBV7-9; D gene: TRBD2; clone size: many; J gene: TRBJ2-3; CDR3 protein: CASSLVRSGGDTQYF; CDR3 DNA: TGTGCCAGCAGCTTAGTACGTTCGGGAGGAGATACGCAGTATTTT
V gene: TRBV20-1; D gene: NA; clone size: NA; J gene: TRBJ2-2; CDR3 protein: CSASPSNTGELFF; CDR3 DNA: TGCAGTGCTAGCCCCTCCAACACCGGGGAGCTGTTTTTT
V gene: TRBV3-1; D gene: NA; clone size: few; J gene: TRBJ1-2; CDR3 protein: CASSQLAGYVYGYTF; CDR3 DNA: TGTGCCAGCAGCCAACTGGCAGGATACGTCTATGGCTACACCTTC
V gene: TRBV2; D gene: NA; clone size: many; J gene: TRBJ2-5; CDR3 protein: CASTLGTTPQETQYF; CDR3 DNA: TGTGCCAGCACTTTAGGGACAACCCCCCAAGAGACCCAGTACTTC
V gene: TRBV19; D gene: TRBD1; clone size: few; J gene: TRBJ2-7; CDR3 protein: CASSKGAGYEQYF; CDR3 DNA: TGTGCCAGTAGTAAGGGGGCTGGTTACGAGCAGTACTTC
V gene: TRBV7-2; D gene: NA; clone size: few; J gene: TRBJ1-2; CDR3 protein: CASSSTTNYGYTF; CDR3 DNA: TGTGCCAGCAGCTCTACAACAAACTATGGCTACACCTTC
V gene: TRBV24-1; D gene: NA; clone size: few; J gene: TRBJ2-5; CDR3 protein: CATSEAGTDSGTQYF; CDR3 DNA: TGTGCCACCAGTGAGGCCGGGACCGACTCCGGGACCCAGTACTTC
V gene: TRBV5-1; D gene: TRBD2; clone size: NA; J gene: TRBJ2-3; CDR3 protein: CATTLGLAGPTDTQYF; CDR3 DNA: TGCGCCACCACATTGGGACTAGCGGGACCCACAGATACGCAGTATTTT
V gene: TRBV3-1; D gene: TRBD1; clone size: NA; J gene: TRBJ2-6; CDR3 protein: CASSHGQGATGANVLTF; CDR3 DNA: TGTGCCAGCAGCCATGGACAGGGGGCTACTGGGGCCAACGTCCTGACTTTC
V gene: TRBV2; D gene: TRBD2; clone size: few; J gene: TRBJ2-1; CDR3 protein: CASKEAGVIYNEQFF; CDR3 DNA: TGTGCCAGCAAGGAGGCGGGAGTAATTTACAATGAGCAGTTCTTC
V gene: TRBV3-1; D gene: NA; clone size: NA; J gene: TRBJ2-7; CDR3 protein: CASSQGGATYEQYF; CDR3 DNA: TGTGCCAGCAGCCAGGGCGGGGCAACCTACGAGCAGTACTTC
V gene: TRBV11-2; D gene: TRBD1; clone size: NA; J gene: TRBJ2-7; CDR3 protein: CASSATGGYEQYF; CDR3 DNA: TGTGCCAGCAGCGCCACAGGGGGCTACGAGCAGTACTTC
V gene: TRBV11-3; D gene: TRBD1; clone size: many; J gene: TRBJ1-1; CDR3 protein: CASSPGGGDRSAFF; CDR3 DNA: TGTGCCAGCAGCCCAGGGGGTGGTGACAGGTCAGCTTTCTTT
V gene: TRBV15; D gene: NA; clone size: NA; J gene: TRBJ2-7; CDR3 protein: CATSRLFRDEQYF; CDR3 DNA: TGTGCCACCAGCAGGTTGTTCAGGGACGAGCAGTACTTC
V gene: TRBV11-2; D gene: TRBD1; clone size: many; J gene: TRBJ2-1; CDR3 protein: CASSSFSGTGSEQFF; CDR3 DNA: TGTGCCAGCAGCTCTTTCTCCGGGACAGGGTCTGAGCAGTTCTTC
V gene: TRBV20-1; D gene: NA; clone size: few; J gene: TRBJ2-7; CDR3 protein: CSGRGGDEQYF; CDR3 DNA: TGCAGTGGAAGGGGGGGCGACGAGCAGTACTTC
V gene: TRBV20-1; D gene: NA; clone size: NA; J gene: TRBJ1-1; CDR3 protein: CSASVVVLNTEAFF; CDR3 DNA: TGCAGTGCTAGCGTAGTAGTGTTGAACACTGAAGCTTTCTTT
V gene: TRBV19; D gene: TRBD2; clone size: NA; J gene: TRBJ2-1; CDR3 protein: CASSNNLAGVIAYNEQFF; CDR3 DNA: TGTGCCAGTAGTAATAACCTAGCGGGAGTGATAGCCTACAATGAGCAGTTCTTC
V gene: TRBV2; D gene: NA; clone size: many; J gene: TRBJ2-5; CDR3 protein: CASDQARRGETQYF; CDR3 DNA: TGTGCCAGCGATCAAGCCAGGAGGGGAGAGACCCAGTACTTC
V gene: TRBV6-2/TRBV6-3; D gene: NA; clone size: NA; J gene: TRBJ2-5; CDR3 protein: CASRAAGAGETQYF; CDR3 DNA: TGTGCCAGCAGGGCTGCAGGGGCCGGGGAGACCCAGTACTTC
V gene: TRBV7-2; D gene: TRBD2; clone size: NA; J gene: TRBJ2-7; CDR3 protein: CASSLEGLAGGYEQYF; CDR3 DNA: TGTGCCAGCAGCTTAGAGGGACTAGCGGGAGGCTACGAGCAGTACTTC
V gene: TRBV5-1; D gene: NA; clone size: many; J gene: TRBJ2-3; CDR3 protein: CASSLAGTSTDTQYF; CDR3 DNA: TGTGCCAGCAGCTTAGCCGGGACTAGCACAGATACGCAGTATTTT
V gene: TRBV28; D gene: NA; clone size: many; J gene: TRBJ1-1; CDR3 protein: CASSLWGFMNTEAFF; CDR3 DNA: TGTGCCAGCAGTTTATGGGGATTTATGAACACTGAAGCTTTCTTT
V gene: TRBV7-3; D gene: NA; clone size: NA; J gene: TRBJ1-1; CDR3 protein: CASSLAAPRVAFF; CDR3 DNA: TGTGCCAGCAGCTTAGCGGCCCCCCGGGTAGCTTTCTTT
V gene: TRBV2; D gene: NA; clone size: few; J gene: TRBJ1-5; CDR3 protein: CASTAESSNQPQHF; CDR3 DNA: TGTGCCAGCACGGCAGAGTCGAGCAATCAGCCCCAGCATTTT
V gene: TRBV2; D gene: NA; clone size: NA; J gene: TRBJ2-2; CDR3 protein: CASSGDGELFF; CDR3 DNA: TGTGCCAGCAGCGGGGACGGGGAGCTGTTTTTT
V gene: TRBV12-3/TRBV12-4; D gene: NA; clone size: NA; J gene: TRBJ2-1; CDR3 protein: CASTPEAVTYNEQFF; CDR3 DNA: TGTGCCAGCACCCCGGAAGCGGTAACCTACAATGAGCAGTTCTTC
V gene: TRBV13; D gene: TRBD2; clone size: once; J gene: TRBJ2-1; CDR3 protein: CASGLAGMVVYNEQFF; CDR3 DNA: TGTGCCAGCGGACTAGCGGGGATGGTTGTTTACAATGAGCAGTTCTTC
V gene: TRBV2; D gene: NA; clone size: few; J gene: TRBJ1-5; CDR3 protein: CASSRLAQPQHF; CDR3 DNA: TGTGCCAGCAGTCGTCTCGCTCAGCCCCAGCATTTT
V gene: TRBV2; D gene: NA; clone size: NA; J gene: TRBJ2-5; CDR3 protein: CASSTRINQETQYF; CDR3 DNA: TGTGCCAGCAGCACCCGGATTAACCAAGAGACCCAGTACTTC
V gene: TRBV29-1; D gene: TRBD1; clone size: NA; J gene: TRBJ2-2; CDR3 protein: CSVAETGGIGELFF; CDR3 DNA: TGCAGCGTTGCCGAGACAGGGGGCATCGGGGAGCTGTTTTTT
V gene: TRBV19; D gene: NA; clone size: few; J gene: TRBJ2-1; CDR3 protein: CASSIGRPGPNNEQFF; CDR3 DNA: TGTGCCAGTAGTATAGGCCGGCCGGGACCGAACAATGAGCAGTTCTTC
V gene: TRBV15; D gene: TRBD1; clone size: few; J gene: TRBJ2-4; CDR3 protein: CATSRDGQGVAKNIQYF; CDR3 DNA: TGTGCCACCAGCAGAGATGGGCAGGGGGTGGCCAAAAACATTCAGTACTTC
V gene: TRBV6-1; D gene: TRBD2; clone size: NA; J gene: TRBJ2-2; CDR3 protein: CASSAYSGRAAGELFF; CDR3 DNA: TGTGCCAGCAGTGCTTATAGCGGGAGGGCCGCCGGGGAGCTGTTTTTT
V gene: TRBV19; D gene: NA; clone size: few; J gene: TRBJ2-5; CDR3 protein: CASSIGGDRETQYF; CDR3 DNA: TGTGCCAGTAGTATTGGTGGGGATAGGGAGACCCAGTACTTC
V gene: TRBV28; D gene: NA; clone size: few; J gene: TRBJ1-2; CDR3 protein: CASSATTGNYGYTF; CDR3 DNA: TGTGCCAGCAGTGCGACAACAGGGAACTATGGCTACACCTTC
V gene: TRBV7-9; D gene: NA; clone size: NA; J gene: TRBJ2-3; CDR3 protein: CASTRGYTQYF; CDR3 DNA: TGTGCCAGCACCAGGGGTTATACGCAGTATTTT
V gene: TRBV6-2/TRBV6-3; D gene: NA; clone size: NA; J gene: TRBJ1-6; CDR3 protein: CASSPDGGSYNSPLHF; CDR3 DNA: TGTGCCAGCAGCCCAGACGGGGGCTCCTATAATTCACCCCTCCACTTT
V gene: TRBV3-1; D gene: TRBD2; clone size: NA; J gene: TRBJ2-2; CDR3 protein: CASSHAGTSGGELFF; CDR3 DNA: TGTGCCAGCAGCCACGCCGGGACTAGCGGCGGGGAGCTGTTTTTT
V gene: TRBV19; D gene: TRBD2; clone size: few; J gene: TRBJ2-5; CDR3 protein: CASSTNRLAGGQETQYF; CDR3 DNA: TGTGCCAGTAGTACCAACCGACTAGCAGGAGGACAAGAGACCCAGTACTTC